The 23 T cell receptor beta chains listed next were all sequenced from one sample in a study of CD8 T cells in Susac syndrome. An input of 0.5 to 1 ug of RNA was subjected to reverse transcription using random hexamers. TCRdb itself ran the immunoSEQ multiplex PCR reads through MiXCR, one entry per CDR3 protein. Of some 120,000 distinct CDR3 sequences in the sample, around nine tenths were seen once. Source material: CD8+ T cells from PBMCs. All receptors come from a human donor with multiple sclerosis.

The chain combines TRBV7-9 with TRBJ2-3; D may be TRBD2 (7 bases). The V gene lost 5 bases and the J gene lost 2 bases, with 17 bases spanning the gap. This CDR3 comprises 16 residues. Looked up from germline, CDR1 is SEHNR and CDR2 is FQNEAQ (reference sequence). The CDR3 protein is CASSQRGGENTDTQYF. The CDR3 DNA reads TGTGCCAGCAGCCAGAGGGGGGGAGAAAACACAGATACGCAGTATTTT. Looking up the rest from reference TRBV7-9 and TRBJ2-3 gives the full variable domain: DTGVSQNPRHKITKRGQNVTFRCDPISEHNRLYWYRQTLGQGPEFLTYFQNEAQLEKSRLLSDRFSAERPKGSFSTLEIQRTEQGDSAMYLCASSQRGGENTDTQYFGPGTRLTVL.

The chain uses TRBV2 and TRBJ2-2; D gene unclear. Trimming took off 3 bases at V and 7 bases at J, with 6 bases between the two ends. Germline V lookup: CDR1 SNHLY, CDR2 FYNNEI. CDR3 length: 12 residues. The CDR3 spells CASSERIGELFF. DNA of the CDR3: TGTGCCAGCAGTGAGAGGATCGGGGAGCTGTTTTTT.

This chain uses TRBV24-1 with TRBJ2-5; D is perhaps TRBD1 (5 bases). Germline lookup yields CDR1 KGHDR and CDR2 SFDVKD. The CDR3 runs to 17 residues. Trimming removed 6 bases at V and 5 bases at J, with 24 bases between. The CDR3 reads CATSTTPWGRASETQYF. For the CDR3, the DNA is TGTGCCACCAGTACGACTCCTTGGGGCAGGGCTAGTGAGACCCAGTACTTC.

This clonotype was seen a handful of times. The V call is TRBV20-1, the J call TRBJ2-7, with a possible D match to TRBD1 (6 bases). Germline lookup yields CDR1 DFQATT and CDR2 SNEGSKA (reference sequence). Trimming removed 5 bases at V and 3 bases at J, with 8 bases between. The CDR3 totals 11 residues. This CDR3 is CSALDSYEQYF. DNA for the CDR3: TGCAGTGCTCTGGACAGCTACGAGCAGTACTTC.

The CDR3 coding sequence is TGTGCCAGCAGTCCCATCCTCCCGACTAATGAAAAACTGTTTTTT. As protein: CASSPILPTNEKLFF. This chain uses TRBV28 with TRBJ1-4; D unresolved. The CDR3 is 15 residues long. CDR1 and CDR2 (germline): MDHEN, SYDVKM. V gave up 5 bases and J gave up 2 bases, with 12 bases separating them.

The J gene is TRBJ1-1, the V gene TRBV6-5, with D unresolved. CDR1 is MNHEY, CDR2 SVGAGI, per germline. Trimming removed 5 bases at V and 3 bases at J, with 10 bases between. The CDR3 extends over 13 amino acids. CDR3 nucleotide sequence: TGTGCCAGCAGTCCACGGCAGGACACTGAAGCTTTCTTT. This sequence encodes CASSPRQDTEAFF.

The genes are TRBV27 and TRBJ2-3, with a tentative D call TRBD2 (5 bases). From germline, CDR1 is MNHEY and CDR2 SMNVEV (reference sequence). Trimming shortened V by 5 bases and J by 2 bases, and 11 bases separated the two germline ends. The CDR3 sequence is 14 residues long. CDR3 residues: CASSSGPYTDTQYF. In DNA form, the CDR3 reads TGTGCCAGCAGTAGCGGACCTTACACAGATACGCAGTATTTT.

This chain links TRBV29-1 with TRBJ2-1; tentatively, D is TRBD2 (6 bases). CDR1 SQVTM and CDR2 ANQGSEA come from the germline V gene. This CDR3 region has 13 residues. The ends were cut back, 7 bases at V and 2 bases at J, with 12 bases in the middle. The CDR3 loop is CSAPGGTYNEQFF. The CDR3 bases are TGCAGCGCCCCAGGCGGGACCTACAATGAGCAGTTCTTC.

V gene TRBV7-8 combines with J gene TRBJ2-1, with 10 nucleotides matching TRBD2. This CDR3 region has 18 residues. The V segment lost 5 bases and the J segment 5 bases; nucleotides outside the gene matches: 15. From germline, CDR1 is SGHVS and CDR2 FQNEAQ. CDR3 bases: TGTGCCAGCAGCCCCGGACTAGCGGACCCCCCGGGAAACAATGAGCAGTTCTTC. Its translation: CASSPGLADPPGNNEQFF.

This rearrangement joins TRBV7-9 to TRBJ1-4; D remains unclear. V was shortened by 5 bases and J by 7 bases, with 11 bases between the two germline ends. This CDR3 region has 13 residues. Germline values: CDR1 SEHNR, CDR2 FQNEAQ (reference sequence). This CDR3 reads CASSQPSGEKLFF. The CDR3 nucleotides are TGTGCCAGCAGCCAACCGTCGGGTGAAAAACTGTTTTTT.

In this sample, this clonotype turned up once. J is TRBJ2-2 and V is TRBV2; D is ambiguous. CDR1 and CDR2 from the germline V gene are SNHLY and FYNNEI. V lost 4 bases to trimming and J lost 6 bases, with 9 bases between them. The CDR3 runs to 13 residues. The CDR3 region is CASSAMVPGELFF. The CDR3 DNA reads as TGTGCCAGCAGTGCGATGGTACCCGGGGAGCTGTTTTTT.

The chain links TRBV29-1 to TRBJ2-1; 9 positions match TRBD2. From germline, CDR1 is SQVTM and CDR2 ANQGSEA. V dropped 8 bases and J dropped 4; count of bases not matched to a gene: 18. The CDR3 totals 17 residues. In DNA, the CDR3 is TGCAGCATACCATCCTCGACGGGACTAGCCCTTTACAATGAGCAGTTCTTC. This codes for CSIPSSTGLALYNEQFF.

With regard to this clonotype: Its ends do not fully match the called genes, so a read error is possible. The chain links TRBV3-1 to TRBJ2-7; D is possibly TRBD2 (5 bases). This CDR3 is built from 11 residues. From germline, CDR1 is LGHDT and CDR2 YNNKEL (reference sequence). DNA for the CDR3: TGTGCCAGCAGCCAAGTTTGGGAGATTCACTTC. It encodes CASSQVWEIHF.

The chain uses TRBV7-9 and TRBJ1-3, with D perhaps TRBD1 (5 bases). The germline V gene encodes CDR1 SEHNR and CDR2 FQNEAQ (reference sequence). The CDR3 consists of 16 residues. Trimming removed 5 bases at V and 3 bases at J, with 17 bases between. CDR3 nucleotides: TGTGCCAGCAGCCCTCCAGGGATGAGGATTGGAAACACCATATATTTT. Encoded protein: CASSPPGMRIGNTIYF.

In its sample, this clonotype was seen once. The chain employs TRBV30 and TRBJ1-2; D ambiguous. Trimming cost V 0 bases and J 4 bases, with 6 bases left between them. The CDR3 length is 12 residues. Germline CDR1 GTSNPN, CDR2 SVGIG (reference sequence). CDR3 nucleotide sequence: TGTGCCTGGAGTGTTCTGGCCTATGGCTACACCTTC. Its protein is CAWSVLAYGYTF.

The genes are TRBV4-2 and TRBJ2-2, with 8 bases that match TRBD2. The CDR3 spans 15 residues. Losses at the gene ends were 3 bases for V and 7 bases for J; bases not matched to a gene: 7. Germline CDR1 reads LGHNA; CDR2 reads YNFKEQ. The CDR3 DNA sequence: TGTGCCAGCAGCCAGTTGGGACTAGGGGTCGGGGAGCTGTTTTTT. Its protein is CASSQLGLGVGELFF.

The table lists this clonotype with a count of one. The chain links TRBV6-5 to TRBJ1-6; D is unclear. This CDR3 is built from 15 residues. Germline V gene data show CDR1 as MNHEY and CDR2 as SVGAGI. The ends were cut back, 0 bases at V and 10 bases at J, with 13 bases in the middle. This CDR3 reads CASSYSSQLGSPLHF. CDR3 nucleotides: TGTGCCAGCAGTTACTCGTCCCAACTGGGCTCACCCCTCCACTTT.

Points on this clonotype: The junction departs from germline at one end; a sequencing error may be responsible. The rearrangement joins TRBV12-3 or TRBV12-4 to TRBJ1-1; TRBD1 might be the D (5 bases). The CDR3 is made up of 11 amino acids. CDR3: CASSSTEVGSF. For the CDR3, the DNA is TGTGCCAGCAGTTCGACAGAGGTGGGTTCCTTT.

The chain carries TRBV27 and TRBJ1-5; D remains ambiguous. Germline values: CDR1 MNHEY, CDR2 SMNVEV (reference sequence). This CDR3 contains 15 residues. The V gene lost 2 bases and the J gene lost 9 bases, with 17 bases spanning the gap. In nucleotides, the CDR3 is TGTGCCAGCAGTTTAGATAAGGCGGGCAGGTGGCCCCAGCATTTT. Translated, it gives CASSLDKAGRWPQHF.

V is TRBV20-1 and J is TRBJ2-5; tentatively, D is TRBD1 (5 bases). The CDR3 extends over 12 amino acids. Germline lookup yields CDR1 DFQATT and CDR2 SNEGSKA (reference sequence). The V gene lost 6 bases and the J gene lost 5 bases, with 13 bases spanning the gap. The CDR3: CSACPGFETQYF. The CDR3 region has the DNA TGCAGTGCCTGCCCAGGGTTCGAGACCCAGTACTTC.

J is TRBJ1-5 and V is TRBV6-6, with D possibly TRBD1 on 5 matching bases. The CDR3 totals 13 residues. Germline V gene sequence: CDR1 MNHNY, CDR2 SVGAGI (reference sequence). V was trimmed by 8 bases and J by 6 bases, leaving 14 bases between them. CDR3 loop: CASCGAVLQPQHF. CDR3 bases: TGTGCCAGCTGTGGGGCAGTACTTCAGCCCCAGCATTTT.

The chain joins TRBV7-2 to TRBJ1-2, with D hard to call. The CDR3 runs to 13 residues. V shed 1 base and J shed 6 bases, with 9 bases lying between them. CDR1 is SGHTA and CDR2 is FQGNSA in the germline V gene. The CDR3 sequence is CASSLGWEDGYTF. Here the CDR3 DNA reads TGTGCCAGCAGCTTAGGATGGGAGGATGGCTACACCTTC.

This clonotype turned up a few times. This chain connects TRBV27 to TRBJ2-1, with a tentative D call TRBD2 (5 bases). The germline CDR1 and CDR2 sequences are MNHEY and SMNVEV (reference sequence). The CDR3 contains 15 residues. Trimming took 7 bases from V and 0 from J, leaving 13 bases between them. CDR3 DNA sequence: TGTGCCAGCACCCGCGGGCTTTCCTCCTACAATGAGCAGTTCTTC. Protein product: CASTRGLSSYNEQFF.